This T cell receptor (beta chain) stems from a study of neurological immune-mediated disorders. Study results and caveats: None of the CDR3 amino acid sequences of expanded clones recurred across subjects, suggesting private repertoires in all groups.

As to this clonotype: Its matching antigen is unknown. The junction and the germline gene differ at one end; a read error may be behind it.

The making of cDNA relied on 5'RACE with 10-nucleotide random UMIs. Every sequencing run gave over 190 million TCR-beta sequences, taken from 15-18 subjects. TCRdb reanalysed the 5' RACE reads using MiXCR and keeps one entry per CDR3 protein. The sample has some 53,000 distinct CDR3 sequences, approximately 17% seen once. The CDR3 is 14 residues long. The germline CDR1 and CDR2 sequences are SGHKS and YYEKEE (reference sequence). Blood bank volunteers in Maryland, USA, served as healthy controls. The sequencing input was PBMCs. The rearrangement uses TRBV5-5 and TRBJ1-2; 7 nucleotides align to TRBD1. The sequence was obtained from a man between 60 and 75 years old in good health. The CDR3, as DNA: TGTGCCAGCAGCTCTGAGGACAGGCCCTATGGCCACACCTTC. Translating gives CASSSEDRPYGHTF. The whole variable domain, remainder taken from reference TRBV5-5 and TRBJ1-2, is DAGVTQSPTHLIKTRGQQVTLRCSPISGHKSVSWYQQVLGQGPQFIFQYYEKEERGRGNFPDRFSARQFPNYSSELNVNALLLGDSALYLCASSSEDRPYGHTFGSGTRLTVV.